This TCR beta chain was obtained from a study of shared clonotypes between healthy human individuals. Study-wide results and limits: Researchers found naive subsets generally carried larger estimated richness than memory subsets.

As for this clone: Its antigen is as yet unknown.

The V gene's germline CDR1 is MNHEY and CDR2 SMNVEV (reference sequence). V was shortened by 3 bases and J by 6 bases, with 8 bases between the two germline ends. The CDR3 totals 12 residues. Original data processing: Junction-only sequences without quality scores were provided by ImmunoSEQ, so filtering was different. The repertoire was sequenced with immunoSEQ multiplex PCR; TCRdb's copy has only in-frame clones and lacks some. D and trimming come from the DNA, and the V and J calls and clone size come from that table. The sample shows 2 million to 2.5 million clones, 80% to 95% of them seen only once.

This receptor was obtained from a man aged 18 to 29 in good health. Some clones in this sample may be carry-over from other donors' samples. This chain joins TRBV27 and TRBJ1-2; D unclear. The sample consisted of naive CD4+ T cells from PBMCs. This sample's subset: CD45RA+ positively selected. The CDR3 reads CASSLDGDGYTF. CDR3 bases: TGTGCCAGCAGTTTGGACGGGGATGGCTACACCTTC.